This T cell receptor beta chain is from a study of OX40 agonist ivuxolimab in advanced cancers. As for the study in general: Patients assigned to dose escalation were diagnosed with hepatocellular carcinoma, melanoma, renal cell or head and neck cancer. Under the entry rules, prior anti-PD-1, anti-PD-L1 or anti-CTLA-4 therapy was allowed, and about 40% had some. Study-wide findings and caveats: The authors did not determine the antigen specificity of the expanded peripheral T cells. Expanded clones were, on average, more numerous in CD8+ T cells than in CD4+.

The CDR3 is 16 amino acids. Germline V lookup: CDR1 SGHNT, CDR2 YENEEA. The ends lost 3 bases at V and 2 bases at J; junction bases unmatched: 6. Repertoires were generated with immunoSEQ multiplex PCR, while TCRdb's copy carries only in-frame clones and drops some. The table records over 75,000 clones, approximately 87% of them present only once. About this clone itself: No antigen is known for it.

The TCR originated in an adult with an advanced solid tumor such as melanoma, head and neck, liver or kidney cancer. V is TRBV11-3 and J is TRBJ2-1; 8 nucleotides align to TRBD2. The sequencing used CD4+ or CD8+ T cells sorted from blood, collected in a trial of the OX40 agonist ivuxolimab. This CDR3 reads CASSFRQLAAYNEQFF. The CDR3 nucleotides read TGTGCCAGCAGCTTTCGGCAACTAGCGGCCTACAATGAGCAGTTCTTC. The whole variable domain, remainder taken from reference TRBV11-3 and TRBJ2-1, is EAGVVQSPRYKIIEKKQPVAFWCNPISGHNTLYWYLQNLGQGPELLIRYENEEAVDDSQLPKDRFSAERLKGVDSTLKIQPAELGDSAVYLCASSFRQLAAYNEQFFGPGTRLTVL.